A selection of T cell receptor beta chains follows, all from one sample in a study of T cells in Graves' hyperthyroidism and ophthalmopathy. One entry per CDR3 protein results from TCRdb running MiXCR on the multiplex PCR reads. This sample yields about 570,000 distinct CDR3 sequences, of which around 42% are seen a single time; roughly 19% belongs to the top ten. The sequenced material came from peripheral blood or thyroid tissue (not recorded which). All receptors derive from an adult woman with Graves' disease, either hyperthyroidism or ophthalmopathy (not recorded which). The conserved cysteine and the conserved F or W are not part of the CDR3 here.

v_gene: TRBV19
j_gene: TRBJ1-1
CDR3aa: ASSMMVNTEAF

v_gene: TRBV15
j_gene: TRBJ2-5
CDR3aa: ATSRDPEETQY

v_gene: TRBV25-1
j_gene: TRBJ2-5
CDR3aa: ASSELVGGSGTQY

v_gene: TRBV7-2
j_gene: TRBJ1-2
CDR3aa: ASRGGARYGYT

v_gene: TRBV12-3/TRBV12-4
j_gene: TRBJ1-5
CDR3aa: ASASSRNQPQH

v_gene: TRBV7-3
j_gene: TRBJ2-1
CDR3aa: ASSLIPAGSSYNEQF

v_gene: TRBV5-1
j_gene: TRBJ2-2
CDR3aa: ASSLQGAPNTGELF

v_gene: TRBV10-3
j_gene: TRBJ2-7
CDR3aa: ATGLAGTYEQY

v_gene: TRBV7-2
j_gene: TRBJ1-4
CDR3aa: ASSLGLQGNEKLF

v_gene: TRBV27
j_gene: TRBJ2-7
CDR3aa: ASSLSTTANYEQY

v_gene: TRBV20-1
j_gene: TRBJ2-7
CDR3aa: SARDRAGWIYEQY

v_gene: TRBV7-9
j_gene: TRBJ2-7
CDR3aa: ASSASQTSTYEQY

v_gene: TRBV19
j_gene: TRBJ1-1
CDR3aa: ASKSTGGYGAF

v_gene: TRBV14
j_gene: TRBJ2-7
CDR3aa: ASMGGTLTYEQY